A selection of T cell receptor beta chains follows, all from one sample in a study of OX40 agonist ivuxolimab in advanced cancers. The method was immunoSEQ multiplex PCR; TCRdb's version includes in-frame clones alone and lacks a portion of them. Of tens of thousands of clones listed, roughly nine tenths are singletons. The source material was CD4+ or CD8+ T cells sorted from blood, sampled in a trial of the OX40 agonist ivuxolimab. These receptors came from an adult with an advanced solid tumor such as melanoma, head and neck, liver or kidney cancer. The CDR3 runs from the conserved cysteine through the conserved F or W. Each record gives: J gene, V gene, D gene, clone size, CDR3 protein, CDR3 DNA. The D gene is left open where the match is weak. The size entry is marked missing in some rows and otherwise reads once, few, many or a size class.

j_call: TRBJ1-1
v_call: TRBV13
d_call: .
clone_size: .
cdr3_aa: CASSLRGQNTEAFF
cdr3_nt: TGTGCCAGCAGCTTAAGGGGACAGAACACTGAAGCTTTCTTT

j_call: TRBJ1-1
v_call: TRBV5-1
d_call: .
clone_size: .
cdr3_aa: CASSLGSGGSTEAFF
cdr3_nt: TGCGCCAGCAGCTTGGGGTCAGGAGGATCCACTGAAGCTTTCTTT

j_call: TRBJ2-1
v_call: TRBV2
d_call: TRBD1
clone_size: .
cdr3_aa: CASRLRGQAYNEQFF
cdr3_nt: TGTGCCAGCAGACTTAGGGGACAGGCATACAATGAGCAGTTCTTC

j_call: TRBJ2-7
v_call: TRBV5-4
d_call: TRBD2
clone_size: .
cdr3_aa: CASSSPPGGEQYF
cdr3_nt: TGTGCCAGCAGCTCGCCGCCGGGGGGCGAGCAGTACTTC

j_call: TRBJ2-3
v_call: TRBV10-1
d_call: .
clone_size: .
cdr3_aa: CASSKVQGSTDTQYF
cdr3_nt: TGCGCCAGCAGTAAAGTGCAGGGTAGCACAGATACGCAGTATTTT

j_call: TRBJ2-1
v_call: TRBV7-9
d_call: TRBD2
clone_size: medium-sized
cdr3_aa: CASSTTSANEQFF
cdr3_nt: TGTGCCAGCAGCACGACTAGCGCCAATGAGCAGTTCTTC

j_call: TRBJ2-3
v_call: TRBV7-9
d_call: .
clone_size: .
cdr3_aa: CASSSSTSTDTQYF
cdr3_nt: TGTGCCAGCAGCTCCTCGACTAGCACAGATACGCAGTATTTT

j_call: TRBJ2-3
v_call: TRBV11-2
d_call: .
clone_size: .
cdr3_aa: CASSLRSRAGSTDTQYF
cdr3_nt: TGTGCCAGCAGCTTAAGGAGTAGGGCGGGGAGCACAGATACGCAGTATTTT

j_call: TRBJ1-1
v_call: TRBV23-1
d_call: TRBD1
clone_size: .
cdr3_aa: CASTTGTGKRMNTEAFF
cdr3_nt: TGCGCCAGCACAACCGGGACAGGTAAACGCATGAACACTGAAGCTTTCTTT

j_call: TRBJ1-6
v_call: TRBV6-1
d_call: .
clone_size: .
cdr3_aa: CASSESGVPRSPLHF
cdr3_nt: TGTGCCAGCAGTGAGAGCGGGGTTCCCAGATCACCCCTCCACTTT

j_call: TRBJ1-2
v_call: TRBV6-5
d_call: .
clone_size: .
cdr3_aa: CASSYSEGDINYGYTF
cdr3_nt: TGTGCCAGCAGTTACTCCGAGGGAGATATTAACTATGGCTACACCTTC

j_call: TRBJ2-2
v_call: TRBV7-9
d_call: .
clone_size: .
cdr3_aa: CASSRGPGELFF
cdr3_nt: TGTGCCAGCAGCAGGGGTCCCGGGGAGCTGTTTTTT

j_call: TRBJ1-1
v_call: TRBV9
d_call: TRBD1
clone_size: .
cdr3_aa: CASAAGTGRNTEAFF
cdr3_nt: TGTGCCAGCGCAGCCGGGACAGGGCGGAACACTGAAGCTTTCTTT

j_call: TRBJ1-2
v_call: TRBV19
d_call: .
clone_size: .
cdr3_aa: CATHSANYGYTF
cdr3_nt: TGTGCCACCCATTCAGCTAACTATGGCTACACCTTC

j_call: TRBJ2-7
v_call: TRBV5-5
d_call: .
clone_size: once
cdr3_aa: CASSPSGASSSFYEQYF
cdr3_nt: TGTGCCAGCAGCCCGTCGGGGGCGAGTTCTAGTTTCTACGAGCAGTACTTC

j_call: TRBJ2-3
v_call: TRBV27
d_call: .
clone_size: .
cdr3_aa: CASSLGWLGGTDTQYF
cdr3_nt: TGTGCCAGCAGTTTGGGCTGGCTCGGGGGCACAGATACGCAGTATTTT

j_call: TRBJ1-5
v_call: TRBV27
d_call: .
clone_size: few
cdr3_aa: CASSWSEGNQPQHF
cdr3_nt: TGTGCCAGCAGTTGGTCCGAGGGCAATCAGCCCCAGCATTTT

j_call: TRBJ2-1
v_call: TRBV6-1
d_call: .
clone_size: few
cdr3_aa: CASHPVLGVRNEQFF
cdr3_nt: TGTGCCAGCCATCCCGTTTTGGGGGTTCGGAATGAGCAGTTCTTC

j_call: TRBJ1-1
v_call: TRBV5-1
d_call: .
clone_size: .
cdr3_aa: CASSLTVNTEAFF
cdr3_nt: TGCGCCAGCAGCTTGACAGTGAACACTGAAGCTTTCTTT

j_call: TRBJ2-1
v_call: TRBV13
d_call: .
clone_size: .
cdr3_aa: CASSLVQAVVNEQFF
cdr3_nt: TGTGCCAGCAGCTTAGTTCAGGCGGTGGTCAATGAGCAGTTCTTC

j_call: TRBJ2-2
v_call: TRBV5-1
d_call: .
clone_size: .
cdr3_aa: CASSLFRQGGTGELFF
cdr3_nt: TGCGCCAGCAGCTTGTTCCGGCAGGGTGGGACCGGGGAGCTGTTTTTT

j_call: TRBJ1-2
v_call: TRBV15
d_call: TRBD1
clone_size: .
cdr3_aa: CATTTGADGYTF
cdr3_nt: TGTGCCACCACGACAGGGGCGGATGGCTACACCTTC

j_call: TRBJ2-5
v_call: TRBV28
d_call: .
clone_size: once
cdr3_aa: CASSLVGNQETQYF
cdr3_nt: TGTGCCAGCAGTTTAGTAGGGAACCAAGAGACCCAGTACTTC

j_call: TRBJ2-1
v_call: TRBV25-1
d_call: TRBD2
clone_size: .
cdr3_aa: CASSETPLAGVIFDEQFF
cdr3_nt: TGTGCCAGCAGTGAAACCCCCCTAGCGGGTGTTATCTTCGATGAGCAGTTCTTC

j_call: TRBJ2-1
v_call: TRBV5-4
d_call: TRBD1
clone_size: .
cdr3_aa: CAAGQDHNEQFF
cdr3_nt: TGTGCCGCAGGACAGGACCACAATGAGCAGTTCTTC

j_call: TRBJ2-3
v_call: TRBV4-1
d_call: TRBD2
clone_size: .
cdr3_aa: CASTLAAGPDTQYF
cdr3_nt: TGCGCCAGCACCCTAGCGGCGGGGCCAGATACGCAGTATTTT

j_call: TRBJ2-6
v_call: TRBV7-7
d_call: .
clone_size: .
cdr3_aa: CASSLGSSGANVLTF
cdr3_nt: TGTGCCAGCAGCCTCGGTAGCTCTGGGGCCAACGTCCTGACTTTC

j_call: TRBJ2-7
v_call: TRBV5-8
d_call: .
clone_size: .
cdr3_aa: CASSWSYEQYF
cdr3_nt: TGTGCCAGCAGCTGGTCCTACGAGCAGTACTTC

j_call: TRBJ2-1
v_call: TRBV4-1
d_call: TRBD2
clone_size: few
cdr3_aa: CASSTRILAGDNEQFF
cdr3_nt: TGCGCCAGCAGCACAAGGATACTAGCGGGAGACAATGAGCAGTTCTTC

j_call: TRBJ2-1
v_call: TRBV9
d_call: .
clone_size: once
cdr3_aa: CASSATSYEQFF
cdr3_nt: TGTGCCAGCAGCGCTACCTCATATGAGCAGTTCTTC

j_call: TRBJ2-1
v_call: TRBV11-3
d_call: .
clone_size: .
cdr3_aa: CASSFLSLDEQFF
cdr3_nt: TGTGCCAGCAGCTTCCTTTCTCTAGATGAGCAGTTCTTC

j_call: TRBJ2-7
v_call: TRBV19
d_call: TRBD2
clone_size: .
cdr3_aa: CASSIGTSDEQYF
cdr3_nt: TGTGCCAGTAGTATAGGGACTAGCGACGAGCAGTACTTC

j_call: TRBJ1-1
v_call: TRBV11-2
d_call: .
clone_size: .
cdr3_aa: CASSRGPTEAFF
cdr3_nt: TGTGCCAGCAGCAGGGGTCCCACTGAAGCTTTCTTT

j_call: TRBJ2-1
v_call: TRBV5-1
d_call: .
clone_size: .
cdr3_aa: CASSLAGPGRNEQFF
cdr3_nt: TGCGCCAGCAGCTTGGCCGGCCCGGGCAGAAATGAGCAGTTCTTC

j_call: TRBJ1-2
v_call: TRBV20-1
d_call: .
clone_size: .
cdr3_aa: CSARDGYGYTF
cdr3_nt: TGCAGTGCAAGGGACGGCTATGGCTACACCTTC

j_call: TRBJ2-1
v_call: TRBV10-1
d_call: TRBD2
clone_size: .
cdr3_aa: CASSPSGNEQFF
cdr3_nt: TGCGCCAGCAGCCCTAGCGGCAATGAGCAGTTCTTC

j_call: TRBJ2-7
v_call: TRBV6-1
d_call: TRBD2
clone_size: .
cdr3_aa: CASSVPDYKREKAEQYF
cdr3_nt: TGTGCCAGCAGTGTTCCAGATTACAAGCGGGAGAAGGCCGAGCAGTACTTC

j_call: TRBJ2-7
v_call: TRBV4-1
d_call: TRBD2
clone_size: .
cdr3_aa: CASSQGEGSNEQYF
cdr3_nt: TGCGCCAGCAGCCAGGGGGAGGGGTCGAACGAGCAGTACTTC

j_call: TRBJ1-3
v_call: TRBV2
d_call: TRBD1
clone_size: .
cdr3_aa: CASSMTGTNGNTIYF
cdr3_nt: TGTGCCAGTTCGATGACAGGGACGAATGGAAACACCATATATTTT

j_call: TRBJ1-5
v_call: TRBV2
d_call: .
clone_size: .
cdr3_aa: CASSRQSNQPQHF
cdr3_nt: TGTGCCAGCAGTCGGCAGAGCAATCAGCCCCAGCATTTT

j_call: TRBJ2-7
v_call: TRBV5-4
d_call: .
clone_size: .
cdr3_aa: CASSSYNGGNEQYF
cdr3_nt: TGTGCCAGCAGCTCATACAACGGGGGAAACGAGCAGTACTTC

j_call: TRBJ2-1
v_call: TRBV28
d_call: .
clone_size: .
cdr3_aa: CASSLSDEQFF
cdr3_nt: TGTGCCAGCAGTTTATCGGATGAGCAGTTCTTC

j_call: TRBJ2-7
v_call: TRBV28
d_call: .
clone_size: few
cdr3_aa: CASLGYEQYF
cdr3_nt: TGTGCCAGCCTTGGCTACGAGCAGTACTTC

j_call: TRBJ2-1
v_call: TRBV19
d_call: .
clone_size: once
cdr3_aa: CASSKIGGGLNEQFF
cdr3_nt: TGTGCCAGTAGTAAGATAGGAGGGGGCCTTAATGAGCAGTTCTTC

j_call: TRBJ1-2
v_call: TRBV5-1
d_call: .
clone_size: .
cdr3_aa: CASSGVDHYGYTF
cdr3_nt: TGCGCCAGCAGCGGGGTAGACCACTATGGCTACACCTTC